This T cell receptor beta chain was identified during a study of CD8+ T cells in alopecia areata (dated by TCRdb to 2017 to 2018). Looking at the study overall: To study T cell clonal expansion in alopecia areata, the researchers applied high-throughput TCRbeta sequencing to both the C3H/HeJ mouse model and human patients. Scalp tissue and sorted CD4+ and CD8+ peripheral blood T cells from patchy and totalis/universalis alopecia areata patients and from healthy controls were covered by human TCRbeta sequencing. Clonality in the scalp was compared among normal scalp (n=4), patchy alopecia areata scalp (n=8), and alopecia totalis/universalis scalp (n=8). RNA came from the PAXgene miRNA kit for fixed scalp, the miRNeasy kit for PBMCs, and the RNeasy kit for mouse skin. Amplification of TCRbeta CDR3 regions was done by immunoSEQ multiplex PCR using 35 Vbeta forward primers and 13 Jbeta reverse primers. Findings and caveats that apply to the study as a whole: Unlike mouse skin, which is dominated by gammadelta T cells, normal human skin has resident alphabeta T cells that are also sequenced, and this complicates analysis of the scalp TCR repertoire. Lesional scalp, especially in alopecia totalis/universalis, showed higher clonality and more expanded CD8+ clones than normal scalp, suggesting antigenic drive. TCR sequences shared between patients were less clear than in mice, possibly partly because of HLA diversity in the patient population.

In about 5 patients from the biomarker study, an additional sort separated CD25+CD127- cells out of the CD4+ cells. Lesional scalp punch biopsies and peripheral blood were obtained from alopecia areata patients. PBMCs were isolated by density centrifugation and stained for CD3, CD4 and CD8, and CD4+ and CD8+ T cells were sorted on a FACSAria. Untreated alopecia areata patients were recruited as part of a multicenter biomarker study. Library preparation employed the immunoSEQ multiplex PCR assay. For TCR sequencing, RNA was extracted from every sample and reverse transcribed into cDNA to serve as template. First-strand cDNA was synthesized using SuperScript III with a 2:1 mix of oligo-dT and random hexamers. A synthetic immune receptor repertoire was used to gauge amplification bias, and whatever bias remained was removed computationally. From the authors' description of their analysis: Raw reads were preprocessed to remove errors, and CDR3 was defined by IMGT conventions from the conserved cysteine to phenylalanine. Clonality was calculated as 1 minus Shannon entropy normalized by log2 of the number of productive unique TCRs. CD4 or CD8 identity of scalp clones was inferred by cross-referencing scalp TCRbeta sequences with sorted blood CD4 and CD8 repertoires. TCRdb's version of the immuneACCESS table is confined to in-frame rearrangements and falls short of the full clone set. An unresolved V gene accounts for under half of the shortfall where checked; the remainder is of unknown origin. V and J calls and clone size are those listed in that table; D and trimming were worked out from the DNA. In all, the sample holds under 40,000 clones, and 45% to 70% of those were seen once. The ten largest clones represent about 1.7% of the sample.

The sample holds a few counts of this clone. Its antigen is not yet known. No clone much larger than this one lies a single base away; base qualities are absent. The CDR3 holds 12 amino acids from the cysteine to the phenylalanine. Of all the DNA, just the CDR3 is kept, 36 bases in frame from base 1. V loses 9 bases, J loses 0 bases, and the germline ends lie 8 bases apart. Looking up the germline V gene (reference sequence) yields CDR1 SEHNR and CDR2 FQNEAQ. The V and J segments used are TRBV7-9 and TRBJ1-1; no confident D gene assignment can be made. The TCR was taken from a human donor with alopecia areata. Sequenced sample: CD4+ Tregs sorted from blood. CDR3 sequence: CARATLNTEAFF. The nucleotides read TGTGCCAGGGCGACACTGAACACTGAAGCTTTCTTT. Here the CDR3 is joined to the reference TRBV7-9 and TRBJ1-1 genes, and the full variable domain is: DTGVSQNPRHKITKRGQNVTFRCDPISEHNRLYWYRQTLGQGPEFLTYFQNEAQLEKSRLLSDRFSAERPKGSFSTLEIQRTEQGDSAMYLCARATLNTEAFFGQGTRLTVV.